This record concerns one T cell receptor beta chain sequence. This sample stems from a study of blood T cell repertoires in COVID-19. Study in general: From T cells, B-cell-depleted T cells, or PBMCs came the material, which was cDNA or gDNA.

Enrollees, about 18 to 95 years old, lived in 24 US areas. Cohort placement rested on clinical history that participants reported themselves. The ends lost 0 bases at V and 6 bases at J; junction bases unmatched: 5. Per the germline V gene, CDR1 is SGHTS and CDR2 is YDEGEE. This CDR3 is built from 14 residues. Original processing notes: Estimation of nucleated cell counts relied on the amplification of reference gene primers. The protocol was immunoSEQ multiplex PCR, while the TCRdb copy is restricted to in-frame clones and leaves out a portion. Clone size and the V and J calls come from that table; the DNA yielded D and trimming. The sample yields about 300,000 clones, 70% to 90% seen once.

The chain recombines TRBV5-8 with TRBJ1-1; 7 bases fit TRBD1. Sequenced sample: PBMCs or T cells enriched from blood (not recorded which). The TCR sequence derives from a woman between 25 and 40 years old who had recovered from COVID-19. The CDR3 reads CASSLGRGSAEAFF. The CDR3, as DNA: TGTGCCAGCAGCTTGGGCAGGGGGAGCGCTGAAGCTTTCTTT.